This T cell receptor (beta chain) was profiled in a study of blood T cell repertoires in COVID-19. Looking at the study overall: Acute and convalescent COVID-19 specimens originated in the United States, Italy and Spain. T cells, B-cell-depleted T cells, or PBMCs provided the cDNA or gDNA that served as material.

After removal of 3 bases from V and 0 bases from J, the junction contained 4 bases not matched to a gene. The CDR3 is 16 residues long. Germline V gene sequence: CDR1 LGHNA, CDR2 YSLEER. As originally analysed: Amplification of reference gene primers was used by the study to estimate nucleated cell counts. The assay was immunoSEQ multiplex PCR, and TCRdb's table has in-frame clones only and misses some. That table furnishes V, J and clone size, whereas the DNA furnished D and trimming. The data contain under 300,000 clones, roughly 90% of them seen just once; the ten biggest clones take up about 2.1%.

Specimen: peripheral blood. This chain connects TRBV4-3 to TRBJ2-1, with TRBD2 matching 8 bases. The clonotype was recovered from a woman between 35 and 50 years old who had recovered from COVID-19. This CDR3 is CASSHLLAGSYNEQFF. Here the CDR3 DNA reads TGCGCCAGCAGCCACTTGCTAGCGGGCTCCTACAATGAGCAGTTCTTC.